Following are 4 T cell receptor beta chains from one sample sequenced in a study of CD8+CD57+ T cells in acquired aplastic anemia. Genomic DNA acted as the template from which TCR beta VDJ combination and CDR3 sequence profiling were carried out. TCRdb re-analysed the reads in MiXCR, keeping a single row per CDR3 protein. The sample holds 400,000 to 500,000 distinct CDR3 sequences, 65% to 75% seen once. Input material: sorted CD4+, CD8+, or CD8+CD57+ T cells (not recorded which) from PBMCs. These TCRs come from a human donor in good health, serving as a control.

V gene TRBV7-2 combines with J gene TRBJ2-3, with 7 bases aligning to TRBD1. Per germline, CDR1 SGHTA and CDR2 FQGNSA. The CDR3 is 15 amino acids. Trimming cost V 5 bases and J 7 bases; bases outside gene matches: 12. CDR3: CASSVPRQGAYTQYF. In DNA form, the CDR3 reads TGTGCCAGCAGCGTACCAAGACAGGGCGCCTATACGCAGTATTTT.

This rearrangement joins TRBV5-5 to TRBJ2-3, with TRBD2 identical over 7 bases. Looked up from germline, CDR1 is SGHKS and CDR2 is YYEKEE (reference sequence). The CDR3 loop spans 15 amino acids. With 4 bases clipped from V and 4 bases from J, the junction kept 9 bases outside the gene matches. CDR3 in DNA: TGTGCCAGCAGCAAAGCGGGACGGGTAGCAGATACGCAGTATTTT. As protein: CASSKAGRVADTQYF.

The chain uses TRBV19 and TRBJ2-5; D unclear. CDR3 length: 14 amino acids. CDR1 is LNHDA and CDR2 is SQIVND in the germline V gene (reference sequence). V lost 7 bases and J 0 bases, leaving 12 bases between the germline ends. The CDR3 bases are TGTGCCAGTACCAGACGGTGGGACCAAGAGACCCAGTACTTC. Its translation is CASTRRWDQETQYF.

This chain connects TRBV6-5 to TRBJ2-7; D might be TRBD2 (6 bases). Germline V CDR1 and CDR2: MNHEY, SVGAGI. This CDR3 comprises 20 residues. Trimming shortened V by 5 bases and J by 0 bases, and 29 bases separated the two germline ends. The CDR3 region has the DNA TGTGCCAGCAGTCCGGGGGTCGGCGGGATTGCACCTCCGTGCTCCTACGAGCAGTACTTC. Protein: CASSPGVGGIAPPCSYEQYF.